This is a list of T cell receptor beta chains from one sample in a study of T cell clusters in autoimmune cytopenias. TCRdb reanalyzed the multiplex PCR reads, giving one entry per CDR3 protein sequence and no DNA. The sample holds under 13,000 distinct CDR3 sequences. The same specimen was also included in a second study, on T cell repertoires in aging, cancer and after chemotherapy.

Material: peripheral blood. These receptors all stem from a human donor in good health. The CDR3 runs from the conserved cysteine through the conserved F or W. Only part of the rows carry a size: once, few, many, or a class if the clone is expanded.

V	J	length	size	CDR3
TRBV19	TRBJ2-5	14	NA	CASSMGGTQETQYF
TRBV12-3/TRBV12-4	TRBJ2-5	15	NA	CASSFLPLYQETQYF
TRBV12-3/TRBV12-4	TRBJ1-3	17	NA	CASSFRETLDSGNTIYF
TRBV14	TRBJ2-5	16	NA	CASSHLKGRAGETQYF
TRBV7-9	TRBJ2-3	15	NA	CASSSGLGLTDTQYF
TRBV5-1	TRBJ2-5	15	NA	CASSWRGQGEETQYF
TRBV29-1	TRBJ2-1	12	NA	CSVTKGDREQFF
TRBV29-1	TRBJ1-1	12	NA	CSVEFGGTEAFF
TRBV11-1	TRBJ1-3	17	NA	CASSLLSGTVSGNTIYF
TRBV6-4	TRBJ2-1	15	NA	CASSDSSGGANEQFF
TRBV29-1	TRBJ2-2	14	medium-sized	CSVDEGGNTGELFF
TRBV6-5	TRBJ1-5	22	NA	CASSSVIGLAHSRRNSNQPQHF
TRBV5-6	TRBJ1-6	13	NA	CASSSPGGSPLHF
TRBV13	TRBJ2-1	16	NA	CASSTEGEGGGDEQFF
TRBV11-1	TRBJ2-3	14	NA	CARRGFWEGDTQYF
TRBV27	TRBJ2-1	13	NA	CASSPRDRESQFF
TRBV11-1	TRBJ2-2	15	medium-sized	CASSLQTGTTGELFF
TRBV7-9	TRBJ1-2	12	NA	CASSGRSRGYTF
TRBV27	TRBJ1-1	11	NA	CASSLGTEAFF
TRBV18	TRBJ1-1	14	NA	CASSPLGRDTEAFF
TRBV15	TRBJ1-5	15	NA	CATSRDLVSNQPQHF
TRBV5-4	TRBJ2-3	17	NA	CASSPATFFLRTDTQYF
TRBV27	TRBJ2-7	16	medium-sized	CASSLRSGDEFYEQYF
TRBV19	TRBJ1-2	13	NA	CASGSGILYGYTF
TRBV19	TRBJ2-1	14	NA	CASSIGGAGNEQFF
TRBV29-1	TRBJ2-1	12	medium-sized	CSVARGGVEQFF
TRBV6-1	TRBJ2-3	14	NA	CASSRDKVTDTQYF
TRBV5-5	TRBJ1-6	15	NA	CASSDAWDRNSPLHF
TRBV6-2/TRBV6-3	TRBJ2-1	14	NA	CASSPSGGRLEQFF
TRBV29-1	TRBJ1-6	13	NA	CSVRLGGNSPLHF
TRBV18	TRBJ1-1	15	NA	CASSPPMDRWTEAFF
TRBV24-1	TRBJ2-3	11	NA	CATHGYDTQYF
TRBV24-1	TRBJ2-5	14	NA	CATSERGQQETQYF
TRBV29-1	TRBJ2-4	14	NA	CSVSSHVAANIQYF
TRBV6-1	TRBJ1-1	11	NA	CASGRQGEAFF
TRBV19	TRBJ1-2	13	NA	CASSSLDRAGYTF
TRBV29-1	TRBJ1-2	13	NA	CSVAGTGFYGYTF
TRBV19	TRBJ2-2	17	NA	CASSIPTSGSSNGELFF
TRBV19	TRBJ1-2	14	NA	CASSRQGAADGYTF
TRBV19	TRBJ2-1	14	NA	CASSIGPIYNEQFF
TRBV5-6	TRBJ2-3	16	NA	CASSQLFRWGPDTQYF
TRBV30	TRBJ2-2	18	NA	CAWMGGQGRPSNTGELFF
TRBV6-2/TRBV6-3	TRBJ1-4	15	NA	CASSYPGGPGEKLFF
TRBV18	TRBJ1-2	14	NA	CASSPGDFYGGYTF
TRBV6-2/TRBV6-3	TRBJ2-7	14	medium-sized	CASSYGTSGYEQYF
TRBV27	TRBJ2-1	12	NA	CASSFEGREQFF
TRBV5-1	TRBJ2-3	13	NA	CASSLGSTDTQYF
TRBV13	TRBJ2-1	12	medium-sized	CASSVLVNEQFF
TRBV6-2/TRBV6-3	TRBJ1-4	15	NA	CASSYSGQGFEKLFF
TRBV27	TRBJ2-2	13	NA	CATGDKAHGELFF
TRBV5-5	TRBJ2-5	14	NA	CASSLGAPQETQYF
TRBV12-3/TRBV12-4	TRBJ2-1	15	NA	CASTTGLPSYNEQFF
TRBV7-6	TRBJ2-1	14	NA	CASRGTRAYNEQFF
TRBV6-2/TRBV6-3	TRBJ2-2	19	NA	CASSYSRTAQSPNTGELFF
TRBV19	TRBJ1-2	12	NA	CASSFQGHGYTF
TRBV19	TRBJ2-3	15	NA	CASSTRDRGHTTQYF
TRBV4-2	TRBJ2-7	16	NA	CASSQEGQGISYEQYF